This T cell receptor (beta chain) was recovered during a study of metastatic and nonmetastatic thyroid tumors. The germline V gene encodes CDR1 SGHTA and CDR2 FQGNSA. The length of the CDR3 is 14 residues. V lost 5 bases to trimming and J lost 3 bases, with 14 bases between them. MiXCR was used by TCRdb to re-call the PCR reads. Counted here are 20,000 to 25,000 clones, 24% occurring once; the ten biggest clones make up 6.4%. There were no patients who had received any treatment before thyroid surgery. This receptor was obtained from a female donor with papillary thyroid cancer or a benign thyroid nodule (not recorded which). Some clones in this sample may be carry-over from other donors' samples. V and J are TRBV7-2 and TRBJ2-7; D call uncertain. Sequenced material: tumor tissue. Here the CDR3 reads CASSTTRTGYEQYF. CDR3 nucleotide sequence: TGTGCCAGCAGCACAACCCGCACGGGCTACGAGCAGTACTTC.